One sample yielded the 19 T cell receptor beta chains listed below, sequenced in a study of PD-1 blockade in classical Hodgkin lymphoma. Sample time point: cycle 4 day 1 (C4D1), after five to seven weeks of nivolumab. Relapses following autologous stem cell transplantation were seen in all patients, with brentuximab vedotin exposure varying. Assay: immunoSEQ multiplex PCR; the TCRdb copy retains only in-frame clones and omits some. The data hold thousands of clones, with approximately 86% observed a single time. This specimen was peripheral blood mononuclear cells (PBMCs), taken before the fourth cycle of nivolumab. These receptors originate from a human donor with classical Hodgkin lymphoma.

The chain has TRBV23-1 and TRBJ2-7; D uncertain. TRBV23-1 is reported as an ORF; its role is uncertain. V was clipped by 4 bases and J by 3 bases, with 4 bases between them. This CDR3 contains 11 residues. The DNA for the CDR3 is TGCGCCAGCAGTCTGAGCTACGAGCAGTACGTC. Its protein product is CASSLSYEQYV.

V and J are TRBV7-6 and TRBJ2-2; D call uncertain. The germline V gene has CDR1 SGHVS and CDR2 FNYEAQ. This CDR3 is built from 16 residues. The germline V and J ends were trimmed by 3 bases and 0 bases, with 11 bases remaining between them. DNA of the CDR3: TGTGCCAGCAGCTTGGTAGTAGGGACGAACACCGGGGAGCTGTTTTTT. Translation: CASSLVVGTNTGELFF.

The chain uses TRBV4-1 and TRBJ1-2, with no clear D. V was clipped by 4 bases and J by 2 bases, with 14 bases between them. Germline CDR1 and CDR2: MGHRA and YSYEKL. The CDR3 loop spans 15 amino acids. The CDR3 here is CASSPTDGENYGYTF. The DNA of the CDR3 is TGCGCCAGCAGCCCCACCGACGGAGAGAACTATGGCTACACCTTC.

This chain connects TRBV2 to TRBJ2-5, with 7 positions matching TRBD2. The J segment lost 5 bases and the V segment lost 6 bases, leaving 12 bases of the junction unmatched. Per germline, CDR1 SNHLY and CDR2 FYNNEI. The CDR3 runs to 15 residues. The CDR3 region has the DNA TGTGCCAGCAGAATAGCGGGCCTACCCCGGGAGACCCAGTACTTC. This encodes CASRIAGLPRETQYF. Combining the CDR3 with reference TRBV2 and TRBJ2-5 gives the whole variable domain EPEVTQTPSHQVTQMGQEVILRCVPISNHLYFYWYRQILGQKVEFLVSFYNNEISEKSEIFDDQFSVERPDGSNFTLKIRSTKLEDSAMYFCASRIAGLPRETQYFGPGTRLLVL.

This clone was detected a few times. The chain carries TRBV6-1 and TRBJ1-2; D ambiguous. The CDR3 extends over 11 amino acids. Looked up from germline, CDR1 is MNHNS and CDR2 is SASEGT. The germline V and J ends were trimmed by 7 bases and 5 bases, with 8 bases remaining between them. CDR3 coding DNA: TGTGCCAGCAATGGAGGGTATGGCTACACCTTC. It yields the protein CASNGGYGYTF.

This clone was seen a handful of times. CDR3 amino acids: CASSAAQGPLHF. The CDR3 DNA reads as TGTGCCAGCAGTGCGGCCCAGGGACCCCTCCACTTT. V and J are TRBV25-1 and TRBJ1-6, with a possible D match to TRBD1 (5 bases). Germline CDR1 reads MGHDK; CDR2 reads SYGVNS. The germline V and J ends were trimmed by 4 bases and 12 bases, with 10 bases remaining between them. The CDR3 consists of 12 residues.

This chain joins TRBV6-1 and TRBJ1-2, with D tentatively TRBD1 (5 bases). The V end lost 7 bases, the J end lost 4 bases, and 10 bases lay between the germline ends. Germline CDR1 is MNHNS and CDR2 is SASEGT. The CDR3 contains 12 residues. In DNA form, the CDR3 reads TGTGCCAGCAAGAGGACATCCTATGGCTACACCTTC. Its protein product is CASKRTSYGYTF.

The chain joins TRBV7-6 to TRBJ2-6; D gene uncertain. Germline-derived CDR1 and CDR2 are SGHVS and FNYEAQ. Between the trimmed V and J ends, which lost 5 bases and 4 bases, there was a span of 9 bases. The CDR3 covers 14 residues. The CDR3 bases are TGTGCCAGCAGCCCCACCAACGGGGCCAACGTCCTGACTTTC. It encodes CASSPTNGANVLTF.

The chain uses TRBV5-1 and TRBJ2-3, with D possibly matching TRBD2 (7 bases). Trimming left V 6 bases short and J 8 bases short, with 22 bases between. The germline V gene has CDR1 SGHRS and CDR2 YFSETQ. The CDR3 sequence is 15 residues long. CDR3 bases: TGCGCCAGCACCCCCGAAGAGGGGGGGCAAGGTACGCAGTATTTT. Amino acids: CASTPEEGGQGTQYF.

This clone was counted only a few times. The gene calls are TRBV6-6 and TRBJ1-5; no firm D call. The CDR3 has 14 amino acids. Germline CDR1 reads MNHNY; CDR2 reads SVGAGI (reference sequence). The V end was cut by 4 bases, the J end by 3 bases, with 10 bases between. The CDR3 bases are TGTGCCAGCAGTTCACCGGGCTACAATCAGCCCCAGCATTTT. This codes for CASSSPGYNQPQHF.

This clone was detected only a few times. The V and J genes are TRBV18 and TRBJ1-2, with D hard to call. Germline V gives CDR1 KGHSH, CDR2 LQKENI. This CDR3 region has 11 residues. Trimming took 2 bases from V and 6 from J, leaving 4 bases between them. In DNA form, the CDR3 reads TGTGCCAGCTCACCAGGGGATGGCTACACCTTC. Translating it yields CASSPGDGYTF. Looking up the rest from reference TRBV18 and TRBJ1-2 gives the full variable domain: NAGVMQNPRHLVRRRGQEARLRCSPMKGHSHVYWYRQLPEEGLKFMVYLQKENIIDESGMPKERFSAEFPKEGPSILRIQQVVRGDSAAYFCASSPGDGYTFGSGTRLTVV.

The chain uses TRBV2 and TRBJ2-3; D might be TRBD1 (6 bases). Germline CDR1 is SNHLY and CDR2 is FYNNEI. The CDR3 totals 17 residues. Trimming took 7 bases from V and 0 from J, leaving 20 bases between them. The CDR3 region has the DNA TGTGCCAGCATCATTACCCCTGACAGGCCTAGCACAGATACGCAGTATTTT. Amino acid sequence: CASIITPDRPSTDTQYF.

The table lists this clone with a count of one. The rearrangement joins TRBV6-5 to TRBJ2-5; a weak D match, TRBD2 (6 bases). The CDR3 runs 13 residues. V lost 8 bases to trimming and J lost 2 bases, with 12 bases between them. Germline assignment: CDR1 MNHEY and CDR2 SVGAGI. The DNA of the CDR3 is TGTGCCAGCGGACTAAGACAACAAGAGACCCAGTACTTC. It is translated as CASGLRQQETQYF.

The rearrangement links TRBV29-1 to TRBJ2-1; 9 bases map to TRBD1. Germline V CDR1 and CDR2: SQVTM, ANQGSEA. V lost 0 bases to trimming and J lost 12 bases; unmatched junction nucleotides: 9. This CDR3 is 14 amino acids long. The CDR3 region is CSVEDVGTGRMQFF. CDR3 nucleotides: TGCAGCGTTGAAGATGTAGGGACAGGGCGTATGCAGTTCTTC.

This chain uses TRBV5-6 with TRBJ1-6; D is undetermined. Trimming shortened V by 3 bases and J by 0 bases, and 4 bases separated the two germline ends. Germline CDR1 SGHDT, CDR2 YYEEEE. The CDR3 spans 14 residues. The CDR3 coding sequence is TGTGCCAGCAGCTGGGGCTCCTATAATTCACCCCTCCACTTT. Its translation is CASSWGSYNSPLHF.

The rearrangement uses TRBV10-3 and TRBJ2-3, with a weak D call TRBD1 (6 bases). This CDR3 region has 15 residues. The ends were cut back, 10 bases at V and 0 bases at J, with 17 bases in the middle. Germline assignment: CDR1 ENHRY and CDR2 SYGVKD. The CDR3 DNA follows: TGTGCCACCACCAGTGGACAGTCTAGCACAGATACGCAGTATTTT. It codes for CATTSGQSSTDTQYF.

V is TRBV9 and J is TRBJ2-2; D remains ambiguous. V was shortened by 4 bases and J by 8 bases, with 18 bases between the two germline ends. The germline V gene encodes CDR1 SGDLS and CDR2 YYNGEE. This CDR3 contains 15 residues. The CDR3 DNA reads as TGTGCCAGCAGCTTTTCGCCGGGCACAAGAGGGGAGCTGTTTTTT. Its translation: CASSFSPGTRGELFF.

The V gene is TRBV27, the J gene TRBJ2-6, with 8 positions matching TRBD1. CDR1 and CDR2 from the germline V gene are MNHEY and SMNVEV (reference sequence). The CDR3 totals 18 residues. After removal of 5 bases from V and 0 bases from J, the junction contained 9 bases not matched to a gene. The chain's CDR3 is CASSPRDRPYSGANVLTF. CDR3 coding DNA: TGTGCCAGCAGTCCCCGGGACAGGCCCTACTCTGGGGCCAACGTCCTGACTTTC. The complete variable domain, with remaining parts taken from reference TRBV27 and TRBJ2-6, reads EAQVTQNPRYLITVTGKKLTVTCSQNMNHEYMSWYRQDPGLGLRQIYYSMNVEVTDKGDVPEGYKVSRKEKRNFPLILESPSPNQTSLYFCASSPRDRPYSGANVLTFGAGSRLTVL.

The rearrangement uses TRBV5-1 and TRBJ2-4, with D hard to call. Trimming left V 0 bases short and J 2 bases short, with 6 bases between. CDR1 is SGHRS, CDR2 YFSETQ, per germline. The CDR3 is 14 amino acids. CDR3 sequence (DNA): TGCGCCAGCAGCTTGGGGGGTCCCAAAAACATTCAGTACTTC. Translated: CASSLGGPKNIQYF.